These 24 T cell receptor beta chains share one sample of origin, sequenced in a study of shared clonotypes between healthy human individuals. Produced via immunoSEQ multiplex PCR; TCRdb's table is partial and in-frame only. This table holds millions of clones, just under 95% found once. Naive-designated CD8 cells lacked CD45RO, were positively enriched for CCR7, and omitted terminally differentiated effector memory CD45RA+ cells. The sample consisted of naive CD8+ T cells sorted from blood. All receptors come from a man between 18 and 29 years old in good health.

The chain joins TRBV27 to TRBJ2-1, with D perhaps matching TRBD2 (6 bases). Germline V gene lookup returns CDR1 MNHEY and CDR2 SMNVEV (reference sequence). V was pared by 3 bases and J by 5 bases, with 14 bases between. The length of the CDR3 is 15 residues. CDR3 bases: TGTGCCAGCAGTTTCTTCGGGACTCTAGACAATGAGCAGTTCTTC. Its translation: CASSFFGTLDNEQFF.

The genes are TRBV5-1 and TRBJ2-7; 12 bases align to TRBD2. Trimming cost V 3 bases and J 2 bases; bases outside gene matches: 9. Germline CDR1 SGHRS, CDR2 YFSETQ. The CDR3 runs 17 residues. The CDR3 loop reads CASSSILAGGPPYEQYF. The CDR3 DNA is TGCGCCAGCAGCTCCATACTAGCGGGGGGCCCCCCCTACGAGCAGTACTTC.

CDR3 coding DNA: TGTGCCAGCAGTTCCAATCTTATAGGTCCCAATGAGCAGTTCTTC. This codes for CASSSNLIGPNEQFF. The chain links TRBV6-5 to TRBJ2-1, with unresolved D. Germline CDR1 reads MNHEY; CDR2 reads SVGAGI. The CDR3 runs to 15 residues. Trimming took off 4 bases at V and 6 bases at J, with 16 bases between the two ends.

Worth noting for this clone: Different DNA sequences within this sample yield the same CDR3. The chain carries TRBV5-1 and TRBJ2-5; D could derive from TRBD1 or TRBD2 (5 bases each). Germline-derived CDR1 and CDR2 are SGHRS and YFSETQ. The CDR3 loop spans 14 amino acids. V lost 0 bases and J lost 3, with 9 bases in between. CDR3 in DNA: TGCGCCAGCAGCTTGGGGGGGACCGAAGAGACCCAGTACTTC. As protein: CASSLGGTEETQYF.

J is TRBJ2-7 and V is TRBV29-1, with TRBD2 matching 7 bases. V shed 1 base and J 4 bases; nucleotides not matched to a gene: 16. This CDR3 is 17 amino acids long. The germline V gene has CDR1 SQVTM and CDR2 ANQGSEA. CDR3 DNA sequence: TGCAGCGTTGAAGCGCCCGGGGGGACGGTAGAATATTACGAGCAGTACTTC. Protein product: CSVEAPGGTVEYYEQYF.

V is TRBV28 and J is TRBJ1-3; weak D call: TRBD1 (6 bases). The germline V gene encodes CDR1 MDHEN and CDR2 SYDVKM. The CDR3 is 16 amino acids. The V end lost 5 bases, the J end lost 1 base, and 15 bases lay between the germline ends. The CDR3: CASSTHREGSGNTIYF. CDR3 DNA sequence: TGTGCCAGCAGTACCCACAGGGAGGGTTCTGGAAACACCATATATTTT.

The count of this clone is one. Other DNA variants within this sample encode the same CDR3. V and J are TRBV7-9 and TRBJ2-7; D remains unclear. Trimming took 0 bases from V and 2 from J, leaving 5 bases between them. CDR1 and CDR2 from the germline V gene are SEHNR and FQNEAQ (reference sequence). CDR3 size: 13 residues. For the CDR3, the DNA is TGTGCCAGCAGCTTAGCGCTTGCCTACGAGCAGTACTTC. It specifies CASSLALAYEQYF.

The V call is TRBV6-5, the J call TRBJ1-1; D is uncertain. CDR1 and CDR2 from the germline V gene are MNHEY and SVGAGI. V shed 4 bases and J shed 3 bases, with 15 bases lying between them. The CDR3 contains 15 residues. The CDR3 reads CASSSTTGVYTEAFF. The CDR3 nucleotides are TGTGCCAGCAGTTCTACAACTGGGGTTTACACTGAAGCTTTCTTT.

The chain is built from TRBV5-4 and TRBJ1-1; D gene unclear. V was cut by 1 base and J by 0 bases, with 7 bases left in between. The CDR3 consists of 14 residues. Germline loops: CDR1 SGHNT, CDR2 YYREEE (reference sequence). CDR3 region: CASSLFQLNTEAFF. The CDR3 bases are TGTGCCAGCAGCTTGTTCCAGCTGAACACTGAAGCTTTCTTT.

The chain employs TRBV27 and TRBJ2-5; maybe TRBD2 (5 bases). CDR3 length equals 16 residues. Germline V gene lookup returns CDR1 MNHEY and CDR2 SMNVEV (reference sequence). The germline V and J ends were trimmed by 4 bases and 9 bases, with 24 bases remaining between them. In DNA form, the CDR3 reads TGTGCCAGCAGTTCGCCCCGGGGTTCAGGTCCCGGGGCCCAGTACTTC. This sequence encodes CASSSPRGSGPGAQYF.

The chain joins TRBV27 to TRBJ2-1, with TRBD2 identical over 12 bases. The CDR3 has 15 amino acids. Germline V gene lookup returns CDR1 MNHEY and CDR2 SMNVEV (reference sequence). With 6 bases clipped from V and 9 bases from J, the junction kept 9 bases outside the gene matches. The CDR3 is CASRLLAGGPAEQFF. As DNA, the CDR3 is TGTGCCAGCAGGCTTCTAGCGGGAGGGCCCGCTGAGCAGTTCTTC.

The rearrangement uses TRBV30 and TRBJ2-7, with TRBD2 matching 8 bases. Looked up from germline, CDR1 is GTSNPN and CDR2 is SVGIG (reference sequence). This CDR3 spans 13 amino acids. Trimming removed 3 bases from V and 7 bases from J; junction bases left unmatched: 8. The CDR3 nucleotides are TGTGCCTGGAGCTCGGGGGGGTCAGGAGAGCAGTACTTC. Translated: CAWSSGGSGEQYF.

J is TRBJ1-2 and V is TRBV28, with 7 bases aligning to TRBD1. The V gene end was trimmed by 5 bases and the J gene end by 11 bases; junction bases not matched to a gene: 11. The germline CDR1 and CDR2 sequences are MDHEN and SYDVKM. The CDR3 has 13 residues. The DNA of the CDR3 is TGTGCCAGCAGTATTCCCACAGGGGTATTTTACACCTTC. Amino acids: CASSIPTGVFYTF.

This chain joins TRBV27 and TRBJ2-7, with 9 bases aligning to TRBD1. V trimming: 0 bases; J trimming: 6 bases; junction bases outside the gene matches: 6. Looked up from germline, CDR1 is MNHEY and CDR2 is SMNVEV (reference sequence). The CDR3 is made up of 15 amino acids. CDR3 DNA sequence: TGTGCCAGCAGTTTATCCGGGACAGGGCAGTCCGAGCAGTACTTC. Protein sequence: CASSLSGTGQSEQYF.

This clone was observed a single time. The chain recombines TRBV30 with TRBJ1-5; TRBD1 matches 9 bases. After removal of 0 bases from V and 1 base from J, the junction contained 4 bases not matched to a gene. CDR3 length equals 16 residues. Germline-derived CDR1 and CDR2 are GTSNPN and SVGIG (reference sequence). This chain's CDR3 is CAWSVGTGKSNQPQHF. CDR3 coding DNA: TGTGCCTGGAGTGTGGGGACAGGGAAAAGCAATCAGCCCCAGCATTTT. Full variable domain (missing parts from reference TRBV30 and TRBJ1-5): SQTIHQWPATLVQPVGSPLSLECTVEGTSNPNLYWYRQAAGRGLQLLFYSVGIGQISSEVPQNLSASRPQDRQFILSSKKLLLSDSGFYLCAWSVGTGKSNQPQHFGDGTRLSIL.

This sequence joins TRBV7-8 and TRBJ2-5; no clear D. Germline loops: CDR1 SGHVS, CDR2 FQNEAQ. V was pared by 4 bases and J by 0 bases, with 3 bases between. The CDR3 consists of 12 residues. CDR3 in amino acids: CASSSYQETQYF. CDR3 nucleotide sequence: TGTGCCAGCAGCTCTTACCAAGAGACCCAGTACTTC.

The chain employs TRBV5-4 and TRBJ1-6; D possibly corresponds to TRBD1 (5 bases). Looked up from germline, CDR1 is SGHNT and CDR2 is YYREEE (reference sequence). The CDR3 covers 17 residues. The V end was cut by 4 bases, the J end by 0 bases, with 14 bases between. The CDR3 DNA is TGTGCCAGCAGCGTAAGACAGCTCAGCTCCTATAATTCACCCCTCCACTTT. It codes for CASSVRQLSSYNSPLHF.

The V call is TRBV29-1, the J call TRBJ2-5; no clear D gene. CDR1 and CDR2 from the germline V gene are SQVTM and ANQGSEA. V lost 7 bases and J lost 4, with 10 bases in between. The CDR3 loop spans 11 amino acids. The CDR3 loop is CSAESGETQYF. The CDR3 DNA sequence: TGCAGCGCGGAATCAGGAGAGACCCAGTACTTC.

The rearrangement joins TRBV10-3 to TRBJ1-1; D might be TRBD1 (6 bases). The CDR3 is 15 residues long. Trimming took off 0 bases at V and 4 bases at J, with 12 bases between the two ends. The germline V gene has CDR1 ENHRY and CDR2 SYGVKD. In DNA, the CDR3 is TGTGCCATCAGTGAGTCGGCAGGGGAGAGCACTGAAGCTTTCTTT. It codes for CAISESAGESTEAFF.

The rearrangement uses TRBV9 and TRBJ2-1; 9 bases line up with TRBD1. V trimming: 3 bases; J trimming: 7 bases; junction bases outside the gene matches: 8. The V gene's germline CDR1 is SGDLS and CDR2 YYNGEE. This CDR3 spans 15 amino acids. The CDR3 protein is CASSALTGTGNEQFF. The CDR3 DNA follows: TGTGCCAGCAGCGCCCTAACGGGGACAGGGAATGAGCAGTTCTTC.

The V and J genes are TRBV13 and TRBJ2-7, with 7 bases identical to TRBD1. The CDR3 covers 14 residues. The V gene's germline CDR1 is PRHDT and CDR2 FYEKMQ (reference sequence). J gave up 4 bases and V 6 bases, and 9 bases lay outside the gene matches. CDR3: CASSPQGVKYEQYF. The CDR3 nucleotides are TGTGCCAGCAGTCCGCAGGGGGTGAAGTACGAGCAGTACTTC.

The chain carries TRBV4-1 and TRBJ1-1; no clear D. Trimming removed 4 bases from V and 0 bases from J, with 6 bases in between. Germline V CDR1 and CDR2: MGHRA, YSYEKL. This CDR3 spans 13 amino acids. The CDR3 nucleotides read TGCGCCAGCAGCCTTACGATGAACACTGAAGCTTTCTTT. Its translation: CASSLTMNTEAFF.

The J gene is TRBJ2-7, the V gene TRBV6-7; 13 nucleotides line up with TRBD2. TRBV6-7 is an ORF for which the function is uncertain. V shed 7 bases, J shed 3 bases, and the junction held 9 bases outside the gene matches. The CDR3 has 16 amino acids. In DNA, the CDR3 is TGTGCCAGCATGGGACTAGCGGGATTTGATGACTACGAGCAGTACTTC. This encodes CASMGLAGFDDYEQYF.

The chain uses TRBV9 and TRBJ2-6, with D maybe TRBD1 (6 bases). From germline, CDR1 is SGDLS and CDR2 YYNGEE. The CDR3 contains 16 residues. With 3 bases removed from V and 0 bases from J, the gap between germline ends came to 10 bases. The CDR3, as DNA: TGTGCCAGCAGCGCTACAGGGAGCTCTGGGGCCAACGTCCTGACTTTC. Translating gives CASSATGSSGANVLTF.